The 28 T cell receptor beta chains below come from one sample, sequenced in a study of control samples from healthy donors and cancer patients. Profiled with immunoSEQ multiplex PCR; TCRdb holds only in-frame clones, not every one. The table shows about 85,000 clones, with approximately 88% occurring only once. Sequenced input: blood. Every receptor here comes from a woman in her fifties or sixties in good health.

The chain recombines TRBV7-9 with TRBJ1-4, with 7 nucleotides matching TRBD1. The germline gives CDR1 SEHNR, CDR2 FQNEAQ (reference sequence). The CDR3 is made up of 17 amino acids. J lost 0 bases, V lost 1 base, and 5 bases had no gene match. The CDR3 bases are TGTGCCAGCAGCTTAGAGCATGGACAGGCAACTAATGAAAAACTGTTTTTT. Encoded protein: CASSLEHGQATNEKLFF.

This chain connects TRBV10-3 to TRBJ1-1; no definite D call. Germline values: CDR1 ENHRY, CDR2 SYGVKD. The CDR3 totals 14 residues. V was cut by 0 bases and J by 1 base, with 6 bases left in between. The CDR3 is CAISESTENTEAFF. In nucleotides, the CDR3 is TGTGCCATCAGTGAGTCTACCGAGAACACTGAAGCTTTCTTT.

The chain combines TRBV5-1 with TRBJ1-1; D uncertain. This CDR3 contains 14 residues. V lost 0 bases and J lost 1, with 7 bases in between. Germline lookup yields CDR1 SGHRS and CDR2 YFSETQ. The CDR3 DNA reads TGCGCCAGCAGCTTGGTACCAGCGAACACTGAAGCTTTCTTT. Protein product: CASSLVPANTEAFF.

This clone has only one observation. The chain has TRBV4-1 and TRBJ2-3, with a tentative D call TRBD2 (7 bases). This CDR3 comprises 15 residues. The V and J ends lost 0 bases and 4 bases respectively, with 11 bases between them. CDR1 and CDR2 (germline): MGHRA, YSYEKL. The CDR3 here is CASSQDPGGSDTQYF. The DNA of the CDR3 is TGCGCCAGCAGCCAAGATCCGGGGGGCTCAGATACGCAGTATTTT.

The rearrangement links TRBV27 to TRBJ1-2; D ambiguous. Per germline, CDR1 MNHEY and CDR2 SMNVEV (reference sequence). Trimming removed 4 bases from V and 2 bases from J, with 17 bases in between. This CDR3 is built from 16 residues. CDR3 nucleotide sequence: TGTGCCAGCAGTTCGTACCGCAGGAGTGGGAACTATGGCTACACCTTC. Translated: CASSSYRRSGNYGYTF.

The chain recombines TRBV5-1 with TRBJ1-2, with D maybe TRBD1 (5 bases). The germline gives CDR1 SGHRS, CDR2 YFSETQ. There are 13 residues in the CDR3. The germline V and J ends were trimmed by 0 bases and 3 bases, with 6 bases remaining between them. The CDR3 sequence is CASSLGGDYGYTF. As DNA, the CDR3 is TGCGCCAGCAGCTTGGGAGGGGACTATGGCTACACCTTC.

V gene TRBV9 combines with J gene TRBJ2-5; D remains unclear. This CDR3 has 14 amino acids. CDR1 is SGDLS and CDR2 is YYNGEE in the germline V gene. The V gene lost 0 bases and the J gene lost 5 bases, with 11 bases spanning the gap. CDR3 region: CASSVAPIPETQYF. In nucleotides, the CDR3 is TGTGCCAGCAGCGTAGCTCCGATACCGGAGACCCAGTACTTC.

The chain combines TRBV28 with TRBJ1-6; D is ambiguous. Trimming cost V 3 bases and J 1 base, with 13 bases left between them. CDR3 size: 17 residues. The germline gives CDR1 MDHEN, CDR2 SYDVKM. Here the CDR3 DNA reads TGTGCCAGCAGTTTCCTGGGCTGGAAGTCCTATAATTCACCCCTCCACTTT. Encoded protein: CASSFLGWKSYNSPLHF.

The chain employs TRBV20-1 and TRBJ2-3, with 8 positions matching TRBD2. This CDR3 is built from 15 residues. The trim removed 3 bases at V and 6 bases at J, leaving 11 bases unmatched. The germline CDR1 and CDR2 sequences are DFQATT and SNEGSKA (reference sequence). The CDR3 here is CSASSRGGIGDTQYF. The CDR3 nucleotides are TGCAGTGCTAGTTCTCGGGGGGGCATCGGGGATACGCAGTATTTT.

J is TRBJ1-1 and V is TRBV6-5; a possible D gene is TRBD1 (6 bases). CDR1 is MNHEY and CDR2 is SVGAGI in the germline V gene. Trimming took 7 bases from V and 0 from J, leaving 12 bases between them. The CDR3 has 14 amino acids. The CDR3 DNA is TGTGCCAGCAACCCGGACAGAGTGAACACTGAAGCTTTCTTT. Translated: CASNPDRVNTEAFF.

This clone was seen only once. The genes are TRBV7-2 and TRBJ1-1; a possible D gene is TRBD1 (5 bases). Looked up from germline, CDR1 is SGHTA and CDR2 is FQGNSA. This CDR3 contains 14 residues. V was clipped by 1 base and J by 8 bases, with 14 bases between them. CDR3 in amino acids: CASSLVGRVGEAFF. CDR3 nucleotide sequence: TGTGCCAGCAGCTTAGTCGGCAGGGTGGGGGAAGCTTTCTTT.

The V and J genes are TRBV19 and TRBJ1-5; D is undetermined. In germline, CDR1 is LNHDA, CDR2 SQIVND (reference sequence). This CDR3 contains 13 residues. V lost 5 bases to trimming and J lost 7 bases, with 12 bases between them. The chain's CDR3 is CASSFRGEQPQHF. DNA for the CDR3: TGTGCCAGTAGTTTTCGTGGGGAGCAGCCCCAGCATTTT.

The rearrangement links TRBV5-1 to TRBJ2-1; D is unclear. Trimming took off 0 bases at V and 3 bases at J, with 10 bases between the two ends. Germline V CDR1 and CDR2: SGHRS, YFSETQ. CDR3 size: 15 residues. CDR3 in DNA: TGCGCCAGCAGCTTGGGGGCGTCCGTCTACAATGAGCAGTTCTTC. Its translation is CASSLGASVYNEQFF.

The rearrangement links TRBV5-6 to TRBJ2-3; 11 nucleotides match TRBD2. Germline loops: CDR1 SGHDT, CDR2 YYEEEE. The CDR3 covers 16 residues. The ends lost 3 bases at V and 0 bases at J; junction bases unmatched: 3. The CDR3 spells CASSYLAGGSTDTQYF. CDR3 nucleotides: TGTGCCAGCAGCTACCTAGCGGGGGGAAGCACAGATACGCAGTATTTT.

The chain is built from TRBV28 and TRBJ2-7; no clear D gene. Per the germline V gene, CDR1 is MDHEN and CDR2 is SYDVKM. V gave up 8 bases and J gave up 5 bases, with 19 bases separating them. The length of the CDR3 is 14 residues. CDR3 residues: CASVENKRAHEQYF. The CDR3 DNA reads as TGTGCCAGCGTAGAGAACAAGCGAGCCCACGAGCAGTACTTC.

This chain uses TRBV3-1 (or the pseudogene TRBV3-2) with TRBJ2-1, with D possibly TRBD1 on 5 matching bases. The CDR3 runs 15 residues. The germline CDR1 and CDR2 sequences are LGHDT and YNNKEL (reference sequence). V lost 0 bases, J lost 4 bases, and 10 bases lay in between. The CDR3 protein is CASSQDMGPYNEQFF. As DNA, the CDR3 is TGTGCCAGCAGCCAAGATATGGGGCCATACAATGAGCAGTTCTTC.

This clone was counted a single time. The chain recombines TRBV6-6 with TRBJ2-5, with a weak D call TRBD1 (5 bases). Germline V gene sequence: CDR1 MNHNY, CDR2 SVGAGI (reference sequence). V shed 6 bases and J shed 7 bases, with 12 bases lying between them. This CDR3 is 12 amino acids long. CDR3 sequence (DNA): TGTGCCAGCAGGGAACCTCAGGGGACCCAGTACTTC. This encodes CASREPQGTQYF.

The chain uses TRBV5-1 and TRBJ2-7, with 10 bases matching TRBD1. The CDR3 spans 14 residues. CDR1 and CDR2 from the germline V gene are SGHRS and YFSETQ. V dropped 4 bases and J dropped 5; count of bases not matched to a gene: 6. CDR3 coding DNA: TGCGCCAGCAGCATGTGGGGGACAGGGGACGAGCAGTACTTC. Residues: CASSMWGTGDEQYF.

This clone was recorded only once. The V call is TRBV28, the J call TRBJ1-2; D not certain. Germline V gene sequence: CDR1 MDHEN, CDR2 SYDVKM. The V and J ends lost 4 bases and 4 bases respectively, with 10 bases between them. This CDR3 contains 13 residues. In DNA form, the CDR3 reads TGTGCCAGCAGTTCCCACAGTCGCTATGGCTACACCTTC. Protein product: CASSSHSRYGYTF.

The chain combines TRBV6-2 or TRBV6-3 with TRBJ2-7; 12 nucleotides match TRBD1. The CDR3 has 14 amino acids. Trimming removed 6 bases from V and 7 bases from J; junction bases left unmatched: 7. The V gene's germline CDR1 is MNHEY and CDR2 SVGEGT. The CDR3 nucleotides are TGTGCCAGCAGCTCCGGGACAGGGGGCACTGAGCAGTACTTC. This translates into CASSSGTGGTEQYF.

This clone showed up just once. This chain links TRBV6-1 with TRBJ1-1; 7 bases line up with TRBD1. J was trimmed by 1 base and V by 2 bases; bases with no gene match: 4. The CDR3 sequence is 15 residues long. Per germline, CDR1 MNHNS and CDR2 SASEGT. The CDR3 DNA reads TGTGCCAGCAGTGAAACGGACAGGTGGAACACTGAAGCTTTCTTT. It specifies CASSETDRWNTEAFF.

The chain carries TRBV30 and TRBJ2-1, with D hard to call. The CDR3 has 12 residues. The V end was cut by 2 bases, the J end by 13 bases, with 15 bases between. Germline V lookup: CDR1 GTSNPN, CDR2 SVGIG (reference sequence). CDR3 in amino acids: CAWSRAGWGQFF. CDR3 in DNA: TGTGCCTGGAGTCGCGCCGGATGGGGACAGTTCTTC.

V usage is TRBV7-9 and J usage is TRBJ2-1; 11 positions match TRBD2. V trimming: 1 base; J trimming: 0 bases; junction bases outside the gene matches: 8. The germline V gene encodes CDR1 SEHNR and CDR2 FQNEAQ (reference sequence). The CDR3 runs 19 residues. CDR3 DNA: TGTGCCAGCAGCTTAGGGTGGTTAGCGGGGGGGAGCTCCTACAATGAGCAGTTCTTC. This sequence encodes CASSLGWLAGGSSYNEQFF. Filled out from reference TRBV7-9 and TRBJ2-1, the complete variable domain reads DTGVSQNPRHKITKRGQNVTFRCDPISEHNRLYWYRQTLGQGPEFLTYFQNEAQLEKSRLLSDRFSAERPKGSFSTLEIQRTEQGDSAMYLCASSLGWLAGGSSYNEQFFGPGTRLTVL.

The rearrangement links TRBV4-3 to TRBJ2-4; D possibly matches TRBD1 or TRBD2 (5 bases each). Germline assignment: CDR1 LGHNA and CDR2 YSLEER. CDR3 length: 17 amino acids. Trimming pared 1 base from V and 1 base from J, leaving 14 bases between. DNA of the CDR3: TGCGCCAGCAGCCAAGGTCAAAGGGGCGGGGCCAAAAACATTCAGTACTTC. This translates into CASSQGQRGGAKNIQYF.

The CDR3 here is CASSGGTGYTF. DNA of the CDR3: TGTGCCAGCAGTGGTGGTACGGGCTACACCTTC. This chain links TRBV25-1 with TRBJ1-2; D unclear. Germline V gene sequence: CDR1 MGHDK, CDR2 SYGVNS. Trimming removed 4 bases from V and 8 bases from J, with 8 bases in between. This CDR3 region has 11 residues.

The CDR3 DNA sequence: TGTGCCAGCAGCCGCCCAGAAGGGGGGGTCGACGAGCAGTACTTC. It encodes CASSRPEGGVDEQYF. V and J are TRBV11-2 and TRBJ2-7; D perhaps matches TRBD2 (7 bases). This CDR3 has 15 amino acids. The germline gives CDR1 SGHAT, CDR2 FQNNGV. V lost 5 bases and J 5 bases, leaving 19 bases between the germline ends.

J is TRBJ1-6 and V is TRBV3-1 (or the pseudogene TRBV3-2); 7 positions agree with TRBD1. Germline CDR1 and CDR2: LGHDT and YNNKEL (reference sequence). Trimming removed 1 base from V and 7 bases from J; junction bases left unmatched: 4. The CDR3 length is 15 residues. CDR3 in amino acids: CASSQGDRVNSPLHF. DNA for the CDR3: TGTGCCAGCAGCCAAGGTGACAGGGTAAATTCACCCCTCCACTTT.

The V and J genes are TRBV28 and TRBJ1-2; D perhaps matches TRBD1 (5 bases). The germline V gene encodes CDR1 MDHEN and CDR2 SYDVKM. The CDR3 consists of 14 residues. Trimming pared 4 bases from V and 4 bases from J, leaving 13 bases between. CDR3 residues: CASSSTGQGYGYTF. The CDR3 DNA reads TGTGCCAGCAGTTCCACGGGGCAGGGCTATGGCTACACCTTC.